This T cell receptor (beta chain) was sequenced in a study of control samples from healthy donors and cancer patients. The V gene lost 5 bases and the J gene lost 8 bases, with 16 bases spanning the gap. Germline CDR1 SGHRS, CDR2 YFSETQ. The CDR3 runs to 14 residues. The method was immunoSEQ multiplex PCR; TCRdb's version includes in-frame clones alone and lacks a portion of them. The table lists about 94,000 clones, 90% of them singletons. Sequencing was done on a sample of blood. This chain links TRBV5-1 with TRBJ1-4, with D possibly matching TRBD1 (6 bases). This receptor was taken from a woman aged 18-35 years in good health. The CDR3 nucleotides are TGCGCCAGCAGTGAGACAGGACTTTACGAAAAACTGTTTTTT. Protein: CASSETGLYEKLFF.